The next 14 T cell receptor beta chains were all read from a single sample in a study of blood T cell repertoires in COVID-19. Clones were sequenced by immunoSEQ multiplex PCR, and TCRdb holds only the in-frame ones, with some missing. In the table there are more than 140,000 clones, approximately 83% of which are singletons. The sample consisted of peripheral blood. The source of these receptors is a human donor in a cohort sampled during active COVID-19.

The chain combines TRBV27 with TRBJ1-6; 7 bases are a match to TRBD1. CDR1 MNHEY and CDR2 SMNVEV come from the germline V gene (reference sequence). This CDR3 has 17 residues. V trimming: 3 bases; J trimming: 0 bases; junction bases outside the gene matches: 5. This CDR3 reads CASSFRDRSSYNSPLHF. Written as DNA, the CDR3 is TGTGCCAGCAGTTTCCGGGACAGAAGCTCCTATAATTCACCCCTCCACTTT.

In its sample, this clone was seen a few times. The chain is built from TRBV7-9 and TRBJ2-7; perhaps TRBD1 as D (5 bases). The ends were cut back, 6 bases at V and 1 base at J, with 13 bases in the middle. The CDR3 has 14 amino acids. The V gene's germline CDR1 is SEHNR and CDR2 FQNEAQ (reference sequence). The CDR3 sequence: CASSRQPSSYEQYF. CDR3 nucleotide sequence: TGTGCCAGCAGTCGACAGCCGTCTTCCTACGAGCAGTACTTC.

The rearrangement joins TRBV4-1 to TRBJ1-4, with TRBD1 identical over 9 bases. Per germline, CDR1 MGHRA and CDR2 YSYEKL. CDR3 length: 14 residues. The V gene end was trimmed by 1 base and the J gene end by 8 bases; junction bases not matched to a gene: 2. The CDR3 DNA is TGCGCCAGCAGCCAAGGACAGGGGGTCGAAAAACTGTTTTTT. Translation gives CASSQGQGVEKLFF.

The rearrangement joins TRBV18 to TRBJ2-1; 7 positions match TRBD2. Germline CDR1 and CDR2: KGHSH and LQKENI. The CDR3 extends over 15 amino acids. The V and J ends lost 6 bases and 8 bases, in that order; junction bases with no gene match: 13. The chain's CDR3 is CASSVGASGTDEQFF. CDR3 nucleotides: TGTGCCAGCTCGGTCGGGGCTAGCGGTACAGATGAGCAGTTCTTC.

V gene TRBV3-1 (or the pseudogene TRBV3-2) combines with J gene TRBJ2-7; 8 bases fit TRBD2. V was clipped by 4 bases and J by 4 bases; unmatched bases: 12. CDR3 length: 16 residues. Germline values: CDR1 LGHDT, CDR2 YNNKEL (reference sequence). This chain's CDR3 is CASSRILSGTLYEQYF. The CDR3 nucleotides are TGTGCCAGCAGCCGGATACTTAGCGGGACCCTGTACGAGCAGTACTTC.

The rearrangement uses TRBV3-1 (or the pseudogene TRBV3-2) and TRBJ2-7, with D hard to call. The CDR3 extends over 17 amino acids. Trimming shortened V by 4 bases and J by 1 base, and 20 bases separated the two germline ends. CDR1 is LGHDT, CDR2 YNNKEL, per germline (reference sequence). DNA of the CDR3: TGTGCCAGCAGCCTATCAGGTGGGCAGCCACAATCCTACGAGCAGTACTTC. Its translation: CASSLSGGQPQSYEQYF.

The V and J genes are TRBV18 and TRBJ1-5; the D gene is possibly TRBD1 (5 bases). The length of the CDR3 is 15 residues. Trimming shortened V by 1 base and J by 7 bases, and 14 bases separated the two germline ends. CDR1 is KGHSH and CDR2 is LQKENI in the germline V gene. The CDR3 is CASSPRAAGDQPQHF. CDR3 bases: TGTGCCAGCTCACCACGCGCAGCGGGGGACCAGCCCCAGCATTTT.

This clone was counted a few times. The chain's CDR3 is CASSLRTSGRHEQFF. Here the CDR3 DNA reads TGTGCCAGCAGTCTACGGACTAGCGGGAGACATGAGCAGTTCTTC. V gene TRBV27 combines with J gene TRBJ2-1; 13 nucleotides match TRBD2. Germline trimming cut 5 bases from V and 8 bases from J; bases unmatched to any gene: 6. The germline V gene has CDR1 MNHEY and CDR2 SMNVEV (reference sequence). The CDR3 is made up of 15 amino acids.

A few counts support this clone. This chain links TRBV14 with TRBJ2-7; perhaps TRBD1 as D (6 bases). Per germline, CDR1 SGHDN and CDR2 FVKESK. V lost 2 bases to trimming and J lost 1 base, with 9 bases between them. The CDR3 runs to 14 residues. CDR3 bases: TGTGCCAGCAGCCAATTAACAGGGTCCTACGAGCAGTACTTC. Encoded protein: CASSQLTGSYEQYF. The variable domain in full, completed from reference TRBV14 and TRBJ2-7, reads EAGVTQFPSHSVIEKGQTVTLRCDPISGHDNLYWYRRVMGKEIKFLLHFVKESKQDESGMPNNRFLAERTGGTYSTLKVQPAELEDSGVYFCASSQLTGSYEQYFGPGTRLTVT.

The V call is TRBV11-2, the J call TRBJ2-3; possible D gene TRBD2, 6 bases. This CDR3 is 17 amino acids long. Between the trimmed V and J ends, which lost 5 bases and 9 bases, there was a span of 27 bases. Germline CDR1 SGHAT, CDR2 FQNNGV. The CDR3 sequence is CASSLPLIRDPSGTQYF. DNA of the CDR3: TGTGCCAGCAGCCTACCCCTGATCCGGGATCCCAGCGGGACGCAGTATTTT.

This sequence joins TRBV2 and TRBJ1-1; 9 bases are shared with TRBD1. Germline CDR1 is SNHLY and CDR2 is FYNNEI. The CDR3 has 13 amino acids. Trimming took 6 bases from V and 3 from J; bases not matched to a gene: 2. The CDR3: CASSGQGYTEAFF. The CDR3 DNA sequence: TGTGCCAGCAGCGGACAGGGGTACACTGAAGCTTTCTTT.

The rearrangement uses TRBV5-1 and TRBJ1-2, with D uncertain. The CDR3 has 15 amino acids. V lost 4 bases and J lost 5, with 18 bases in between. Germline loops: CDR1 SGHRS, CDR2 YFSETQ. The CDR3 region is CASSRGGEVGYGYTF. DNA of the CDR3: TGCGCCAGCAGCCGAGGTGGGGAGGTAGGATATGGCTACACCTTC.

The chain is built from TRBV5-5 and TRBJ1-2; 7 bases fit TRBD1. V lost 2 bases, J lost 0 bases, and 7 bases stayed unmatched. Per germline, CDR1 SGHKS and CDR2 YYEKEE (reference sequence). The CDR3 extends over 16 amino acids. CDR3 residues: CASSFAPDRANYGYTF. As DNA, the CDR3 is TGTGCCAGCAGCTTTGCGCCTGACAGGGCTAACTATGGCTACACCTTC.

V gene TRBV9 combines with J gene TRBJ2-5; 9 bases map to TRBD1. Germline CDR1 reads SGDLS; CDR2 reads YYNGEE. This CDR3 has 16 residues. With V trimmed by 1 base and J by 5 bases, 9 bases remained unmatched. For the CDR3, the DNA is TGTGCCAGCAGCGTAACAGGGGGCGCTGGTGTGGAGACCCAGTACTTC. It is translated as CASSVTGGAGVETQYF.